This T cell receptor beta chain came from a study of blood T cell repertoires in COVID-19. Study as a whole: Some COVID-19 samples were acute and others convalescent; all came from the United States, Italy and Spain. Sources were T cells, B-cell-depleted T cells, or PBMCs; the material itself was cDNA or gDNA.

Germline V gene lookup returns CDR1 MDHEN and CDR2 SYDVKM. V was clipped by 6 bases and J by 6 bases; unmatched bases: 5. The CDR3 length is 15 residues. Methods used by the authors: Nucleated cell counts were estimated from reference gene primer amplification. Using immunoSEQ multiplex PCR, the repertoire was profiled, and TCRdb retains in-frame clones only, with some absent. V, J and clone size were drawn from that table, and D and trimming were deduced from the DNA. The data hold hundreds of thousands of clones, with around four fifths observed a single time. This sequence joins TRBV28 and TRBJ2-3; 14 bases map to TRBD2. The sequenced sample consisted of peripheral blood. This TCR was recovered from a woman in her fifties or sixties with active or convalescent COVID-19. CDR3: CASRGTSGSGDTQYF. The CDR3 DNA follows: TGTGCCAGCAGGGGGACTAGCGGGAGCGGGGATACGCAGTATTTT.